This TCR beta chain was sequenced in a study of blood T cell repertoires in COVID-19. About the research overall: Collection of acute and convalescent COVID-19 samples took place in the United States, Italy and Spain.

Original analysis: Estimation of nucleated cell counts was performed using reference gene primer amplification. Produced via immunoSEQ multiplex PCR; TCRdb's table is partial and in-frame only. V, J and clone size reflect that table, while D and trimming were determined from the DNA. The sample has 240,000 or so clones; about 86% are singletons. The CDR3 totals 13 residues. The V gene lost 3 bases and the J gene lost 3 bases, with 8 bases spanning the gap. CDR1 is SGHTA, CDR2 FQGTGA, per germline. The TCR sequence derives from a man in his 60s with acute or convalescent COVID-19. The sequenced sample consisted of peripheral blood. This chain links TRBV7-3 with TRBJ1-2, with a possible D match to TRBD1 (5 bases). The CDR3 loop is CASSFPRDYGYTF. The CDR3 bases are TGTGCCAGCAGCTTTCCCAGGGACTATGGCTACACCTTC.